Each of the 5 T cell receptor beta chains below was sequenced from the same sample in a study of identical twins. MiXCR, run by TCRdb on the 5' RACE reads, gives a single entry per CDR3 protein. The sample shows some 1,700,000 distinct CDR3 sequences, about 32% of them seen only once. The specimen sequenced was cord blood. The source of these receptors is a newborn girl in good health.

This clonotype was detected a few times. V and J are TRBV12-3 or TRBV12-4 and TRBJ2-1; 13 nucleotides agree with TRBD2. The CDR3 is 16 residues long. The J segment lost 10 bases and the V segment lost 2 bases, leaving 8 bases of the junction unmatched. CDR3 loop: CASSLSRTSGSDEQFF. CDR3 coding DNA: TGTGCCAGCAGTTTATCTCGGACTAGCGGGAGTGACGAGCAGTTCTTC.

This CDR3 reads CASSPRAACEQYF. For the CDR3, the DNA is TGTGCCAGCTCACCCCGGGCAGCCTGCGAGCAGTACTTC. The V and J genes are TRBV18 and TRBJ2-4; D is uncertain. The J call may be incorrect, as the DNA end agrees better with TRBJ2-7. The CDR3 runs 13 residues. Germline CDR1 is KGHSH and CDR2 is LQKENI.

At least ten counts were recorded for this clonotype. At one of its ends the junction is not consistent with the germline gene, which may arise from a read error. The chain carries TRBV4-2 and TRBJ1-4, with TRBD1 identical over 7 bases. The CDR3 covers 15 residues. From germline, CDR1 is LGHNA and CDR2 YNFKEQ. Here the CDR3 reads CASSQRQGTHEKLFF. The CDR3 bases are TGTGCCAGCAGCCAACGACAGGGAACTCATGAAAAACTGTTTTTT.

This clonotype was seen only a few times. This rearrangement joins TRBV11-2 to TRBJ2-3; either TRBD1 or TRBD2 may supply D (5 bases each). There are 16 residues in the CDR3. CDR1 and CDR2 from the germline V gene are SGHAT and FQNNGV. The V and J ends lost 2 bases and 2 bases respectively, with 14 bases between them. As DNA, the CDR3 is TGTGCCAGCAGCTTAAATTTACGGGGCCACACAGATACGCAGTATTTT. It is translated as CASSLNLRGHTDTQYF.

V and J are TRBV20-1 and TRBJ2-7; TRBD1 matches at 10 bases. This CDR3 is built from 15 residues. V dropped 6 bases and J dropped 0; count of bases not matched to a gene: 8. Germline CDR1 reads DFQATT; CDR2 reads SNEGSKA (reference sequence). CDR3 amino acids: CSAEDRGPSSYEQYF. The CDR3 DNA reads TGCAGTGCGGAAGACAGGGGGCCGAGCTCCTACGAGCAGTACTTC.